The 25 T cell receptor beta chains presented below share a single source sample, sequenced in a study of OX40 agonist ivuxolimab in advanced cancers. This table comes from immunoSEQ multiplex PCR, and its TCRdb copy is limited to in-frame clones, with some not included. In the table there are tens of thousands of clones, around nine tenths of which are singletons. The sample here was CD4+ or CD8+ T cells sorted from blood, taken in a trial of the OX40 agonist ivuxolimab. The receptors here all came from an adult with an advanced solid tumor such as melanoma, head and neck, liver or kidney cancer.

This chain links TRBV25-1 with TRBJ2-1, with 8 bases that match TRBD2. CDR3 length: 15 residues. Germline CDR1 reads MGHDK; CDR2 reads SYGVNS. The J segment lost 4 bases and the V segment lost 3 bases, leaving 5 bases of the junction unmatched. CDR3 amino acids: CASSEVAGLYNEQFF. In nucleotides, the CDR3 is TGTGCCAGCAGTGAGGTAGCGGGATTGTACAATGAGCAGTTCTTC.

The gene calls are TRBV6-1 and TRBJ2-5, with D maybe TRBD2 (6 bases). The CDR3 has 14 residues. Trimming shortened V by 6 bases and J by 5 bases, and 16 bases separated the two germline ends. From germline, CDR1 is MNHNS and CDR2 SASEGT. CDR3 protein: CASSETSFGETQYF. The CDR3 DNA sequence: TGTGCCAGCAGCGAGACTAGTTTCGGCGAGACCCAGTACTTC.

V and J are TRBV7-2 and TRBJ2-4, with D perhaps being TRBD1 or TRBD2 (5 bases each). V was pared by 5 bases and J by 5 bases, with 13 bases between. The CDR3 is 14 residues long. Germline V gene sequence: CDR1 SGHTA, CDR2 FQGNSA. The CDR3 nucleotides are TGTGCCAGCAGCCCAGGGATGGGGGAAAACATTCAGTACTTC. It encodes CASSPGMGENIQYF.

V is TRBV2 and J is TRBJ2-5; D is perhaps TRBD2 (5 bases). V was shortened by 6 bases and J by 5 bases, with 16 bases between the two germline ends. The CDR3 has 14 residues. Germline V gene sequence: CDR1 SNHLY, CDR2 FYNNEI. The CDR3 reads CASRADSRTETQYF. CDR3 nucleotide sequence: TGTGCCAGCAGAGCGGACTCAAGGACGGAGACCCAGTACTTC.

This clone appeared once. V and J are TRBV6-7 and TRBJ1-5, with 8 bases aligning to TRBD1. TRBV6-7 qualifies as an ORF whose function is uncertain. Trimming cost V 3 bases and J 4 bases; bases outside gene matches: 5. The CDR3 runs to 15 residues. The CDR3 DNA reads TGTGCCAGCAGTTATTGGGACAGGAATAATCAGCCCCAGCATTTT. Its protein product is CASSYWDRNNQPQHF.

This clone was observed a single time. The rearrangement links TRBV10-3 to TRBJ2-2; 8 bases map to TRBD1. The CDR3 has 14 residues. The J segment lost 1 base and the V segment lost 6 bases, leaving 1 base of the junction unmatched. CDR1 and CDR2 (germline): ENHRY, SYGVKD. CDR3: CAIRGQGNTGELFF. The CDR3, as DNA: TGTGCCATCAGAGGACAGGGGAACACCGGGGAGCTGTTTTTT.

This clone is a singleton in its sample. The chain employs TRBV9 and TRBJ2-7, with D possibly being TRBD1 (7 bases). The germline V gene encodes CDR1 SGDLS and CDR2 YYNGEE. The CDR3 is made up of 13 amino acids. The V end lost 0 bases, the J end lost 6 bases, and 10 bases lay between the germline ends. CDR3 amino acids: CASSVDRGGEQYF. CDR3 nucleotide sequence: TGTGCCAGCAGCGTAGACAGGGGAGGCGAGCAGTACTTC. The full variable domain, completed using reference TRBV9 and TRBJ2-7, is DSGVTQTPKHLITATGQRVTLRCSPRSGDLSVYWYQQSLDQGLQFLIQYYNGEERAKGNILERFSAQQFPDLHSELNLSSLELGDSALYFCASSVDRGGEQYFGPGTRLTVT.

The V gene is TRBV6-6, the J gene TRBJ2-7; 8 positions match TRBD2. This CDR3 contains 13 residues. After removal of 8 bases from V and 2 bases from J, the junction contained 5 bases not matched to a gene. Germline CDR1 reads MNHNY; CDR2 reads SVGAGI (reference sequence). The CDR3 reads CASQLAVAYEQYF. The CDR3 nucleotides read TGTGCCAGCCAACTAGCGGTAGCCTACGAGCAGTACTTC.

V is TRBV6-1 and J is TRBJ1-1, with D uncertain. Germline lookup yields CDR1 MNHNS and CDR2 SASEGT. CDR3 length: 15 residues. Between the trimmed V and J ends, which lost 7 bases and 5 bases, there was a span of 20 bases. The DNA of the CDR3 is TGTGCCAGCAAGGAGGCAGCTCTCGACGGGACTGAAGCTTTCTTT. This translates into CASKEAALDGTEAFF.

V usage is TRBV30 and J usage is TRBJ2-4; no definite D call. V was shortened by 2 bases and J by 4 bases, with 9 bases between the two germline ends. The germline gives CDR1 GTSNPN, CDR2 SVGIG (reference sequence). The length of the CDR3 is 13 residues. The CDR3 DNA reads as TGTGCCTGGAGTATCGGGCAGAAAAACATTCAGTACTTC. Translated: CAWSIGQKNIQYF.

The chain recombines TRBV6-5 with TRBJ2-2; D unclear. The germline V gene encodes CDR1 MNHEY and CDR2 SVGAGI. The CDR3 loop spans 14 amino acids. V was trimmed by 2 bases and J by 2 bases, leaving 6 bases between them. CDR3 nucleotides: TGTGCCAGCAGTTACCTCAGAAACACCGGGGAGCTGTTTTTT. Translated, it gives CASSYLRNTGELFF.

V gene TRBV9 combines with J gene TRBJ2-1, with D tentatively TRBD2 (6 bases). With 0 bases removed from V and 8 bases from J, the gap between germline ends came to 15 bases. The CDR3 runs to 15 residues. Germline lookup yields CDR1 SGDLS and CDR2 YYNGEE. CDR3 sequence: CASSVVTSGGYEQFF. In DNA form, the CDR3 reads TGTGCCAGCAGCGTAGTGACTAGTGGGGGTTATGAGCAGTTCTTC.

J is TRBJ2-7 and V is TRBV11-1, with 8 bases identical to TRBD1. Germline V lookup: CDR1 SGHAT, CDR2 FQDESV (reference sequence). The junction had 13 bases not matched to a gene; V was cut back by 3 bases and J by 0 bases. The CDR3 runs to 18 residues. The CDR3 DNA sequence: TGTGCCAGCAGCTTGGCCCTCACAGGGGGGAAAACCTCCTACGAGCAGTACTTC. This translates into CASSLALTGGKTSYEQYF.

J is TRBJ1-3 and V is TRBV7-2; D is unresolved. The germline V and J ends were trimmed by 1 base and 2 bases, with 9 bases remaining between them. The germline CDR1 and CDR2 sequences are SGHTA and FQGNSA. The CDR3 is made up of 15 amino acids. The CDR3 DNA is TGTGCCAGCAGCTTAGAGCGTGGTCCTGGAAACACCATATATTTT. Translated, it gives CASSLERGPGNTIYF.

This clone was found a few times. The chain links TRBV28 to TRBJ2-1; the D gene is possibly TRBD2 (5 bases). The CDR3 is 11 amino acids. V was shortened by 8 bases and J by 7 bases, with 9 bases between the two germline ends. CDR1 and CDR2 (germline): MDHEN, SYDVKM. This CDR3 is CASGLLNEQFF. The CDR3 DNA follows: TGTGCCAGCGGACTTCTTAATGAGCAGTTCTTC.

The CDR3 is CASSQLGGGYSNEKLFF. The CDR3 DNA sequence: TGCGCCAGCAGCCAACTTGGTGGGGGCTATAGTAATGAAAAACTGTTTTTT. The chain couples TRBV4-1 to TRBJ1-4; D is possibly TRBD1 (6 bases). In germline, CDR1 is MGHRA, CDR2 YSYEKL. V was shortened by 2 bases and J by 4 bases, with 17 bases between the two germline ends. The CDR3 is 17 residues long.

This clone was recorded once. The chain links TRBV2 to TRBJ1-2; weak D call: TRBD1 (6 bases). Germline V CDR1 and CDR2: SNHLY, FYNNEI. Trimming removed 7 bases from V and 2 bases from J, with 8 bases in between. The CDR3 is 12 residues long. CDR3 sequence (DNA): TGTGCCAGCAATACAGGGAACTATGGCTACACCTTC. Encoded protein: CASNTGNYGYTF.

The rearrangement joins TRBV16 to TRBJ2-3; 8 bases are a match to TRBD1. The length of the CDR3 is 17 residues. In germline, CDR1 is KGHSY, CDR2 FQNENV. V shed 4 bases, J shed 0 bases, and the junction held 9 bases outside the gene matches. The CDR3 region has the DNA TGTGCCAGCAGCCCGACGACAGGGGAAAAAAGCACAGATACGCAGTATTTT. This encodes CASSPTTGEKSTDTQYF.

The chain combines TRBV28 with TRBJ2-1, with D unclear. The CDR3 has 15 residues. Germline V lookup: CDR1 MDHEN, CDR2 SYDVKM. V was shortened by 4 bases and J by 0 bases, with 10 bases between the two germline ends. CDR3 residues: CASSSSGISYNEQFF. The CDR3 nucleotides read TGTGCCAGCAGTTCATCCGGAATCTCCTACAATGAGCAGTTCTTC.

The chain joins TRBV20-1 to TRBJ2-1; 7 nucleotides line up with TRBD2. The CDR3 runs to 10 residues. The J segment lost 15 bases and the V segment lost 5 bases, leaving 7 bases of the junction unmatched. CDR1 is DFQATT and CDR2 is SNEGSKA in the germline V gene (reference sequence). CDR3 coding DNA: TGCAGTGCTGGACCGACTAGCCTGTTCTTC. Translation gives CSAGPTSLFF.

About this clone: The DNA is left out, because the CDR3 cannot be placed on it with certainty; the CDR3 is given as TCRdb lists it. This chain connects TRBV28 to TRBJ1-2. Per germline, CDR1 MDHEN and CDR2 SYDVKM. Ends included, the CDR3 has 13 residues. CDR3 protein: CASSSSGHYGYTF.

This sequence joins TRBV28 and TRBJ1-6; maybe TRBD1 (5 bases). CDR1 is MDHEN, CDR2 SYDVKM, per germline. This CDR3 has 15 residues. V shed 5 bases and J shed 6 bases, with 14 bases lying between them. This CDR3 reads CASSGAANANSPLHF. The CDR3 DNA reads as TGTGCCAGCAGTGGGGCAGCGAATGCTAATTCACCCCTCCACTTT.

The genes are TRBV5-4 and TRBJ1-2, with 7 bases lining up with TRBD1. V trimming: 5 bases; J trimming: 4 bases; junction bases outside the gene matches: 8. CDR1 and CDR2 from the germline V gene are SGHNT and YYREEE (reference sequence). The CDR3 extends over 14 amino acids. In DNA form, the CDR3 reads TGTGCCAGCAGTGACAGGGCTCGGGGCTATGGCTACACCTTC. Protein sequence: CASSDRARGYGYTF. Combining the CDR3 with reference TRBV5-4 and TRBJ1-2 gives the whole variable domain ETGVTQSPTHLIKTRGQQVTLRCSSQSGHNTVSWYQQALGQGPQFIFQYYREEENGRGNFPPRFSGLQFPNYSSELNVNALELDDSALYLCASSDRARGYGYTFGSGTRLTVV.

The gene calls are TRBV6-1 and TRBJ2-2; TRBD2 is a possible D gene (6 bases). Germline V gene lookup returns CDR1 MNHNS and CDR2 SASEGT. The CDR3 sequence is 14 residues long. Trimming removed 6 bases at V and 2 bases at J, with 10 bases between. The CDR3 loop reads CASRRELNTGELFF. The CDR3 DNA reads as TGTGCCAGCAGGCGGGAACTTAACACCGGGGAGCTGTTTTTT.

The chain has TRBV28 and TRBJ2-4; D possibly corresponds to TRBD2 (6 bases). This CDR3 has 17 residues. Germline V gene sequence: CDR1 MDHEN, CDR2 SYDVKM. V was trimmed by 4 bases and J by 0 bases, leaving 16 bases between them. The CDR3 DNA reads as TGTGCCAGCAGTTCCTTCGCGGGACGGGGAGCCAAAAACATTCAGTACTTC. Its protein is CASSSFAGRGAKNIQYF.